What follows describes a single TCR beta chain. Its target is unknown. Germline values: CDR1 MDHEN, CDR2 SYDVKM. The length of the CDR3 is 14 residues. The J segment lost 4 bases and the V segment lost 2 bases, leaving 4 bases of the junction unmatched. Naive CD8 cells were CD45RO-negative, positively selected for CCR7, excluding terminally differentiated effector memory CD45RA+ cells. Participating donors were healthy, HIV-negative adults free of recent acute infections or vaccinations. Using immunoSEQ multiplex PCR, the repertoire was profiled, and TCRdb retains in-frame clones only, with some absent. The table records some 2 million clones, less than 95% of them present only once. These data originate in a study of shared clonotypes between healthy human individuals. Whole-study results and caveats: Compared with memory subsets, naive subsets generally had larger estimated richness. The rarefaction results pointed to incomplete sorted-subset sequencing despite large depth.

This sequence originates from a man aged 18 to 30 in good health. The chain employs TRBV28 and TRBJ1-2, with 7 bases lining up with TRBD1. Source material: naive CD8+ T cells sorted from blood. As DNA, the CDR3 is TGTGCCAGCAGTTTAAGGCGGGACAGCTATGGCTACACCTTC. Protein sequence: CASSLRRDSYGYTF.